The present TCR beta chain was sequenced within a study of cytomegalovirus exposure and HLA in healthy donors. Data came from immunoSEQ multiplex PCR; TCRdb stores just in-frame clones and leaves some out. This sample has about 160,000 clones, with around 96% found just once. The CDR3 is 15 amino acids. Looked up from germline, CDR1 is SGHRS and CDR2 is YFSETQ. Trimming stripped 4 bases from V and 2 bases from J, with 15 bases between. The TCR was taken from a woman younger than 30 in good health and CMV-seronegative. Input material: PBMCs. This chain uses TRBV5-1 with TRBJ2-5; D may be TRBD2 (6 bases). CDR3 DNA: TGCGCCAGCAGCCCGTCTTTTGGAGGGCAAGAGACCCAGTACTTC. Residues: CASSPSFGGQETQYF.